This record looks at one T cell receptor beta chain sequence and its context. Its antigen is currently unknown. This entry belongs to a study of T cell repertoires in cytomegalovirus infection. On the study more broadly: Public TCR beta signatures were indicative of both CMV infection and a matching HLA type.

Broader study findings: Accumulated public TCR beta family frequency recognized individuals carrying CMV together with the relevant HLA. It was HLA-C-restricted CMV-specific TCR beta clonotypes that dominated the response ex vivo.

TCRdb recomputed calls from the reads with MiXCR, one row per CDR3 protein. The sample lists over 250,000 distinct CDR3 sequences, roughly a quarter occurring once. Per the germline V gene, CDR1 is SGHRS and CDR2 is YFSETQ. The CDR3 is 15 residues long. The V end lost 1 base, the J end lost 4 bases, and 11 bases lay between the germline ends. Sequencing was done on a sample of PBMCs. The clonotype comes from a human donor in good health (CMV status not recorded). Some clones in this sample may be carry-over from other donors' samples. The chain is built from TRBV5-1 and TRBJ2-2; the D gene is possibly TRBD2 (6 bases). The CDR3 sequence: CASSLKTSLTGELFF. For the CDR3, the DNA is TGCGCCAGCAGCTTGAAGACTAGTCTCACCGGGGAGCTGTTTTTT.